The 29 T cell receptor beta chains given below trace back to one sample, sequenced in a study of metastatic and nonmetastatic thyroid tumors. No patient had received any treatment before thyroid surgery. TCRdb reanalyzed the PCR reads with MiXCR. The sample holds 13,000 or so clones; over 25% are singletons and the top ten take 9% to 15%. The sequenced material came from tumor tissue. All receptors come from a female donor with papillary thyroid cancer or a benign thyroid nodule (not recorded which). Some clones in this sample may be carry-over from other donors' samples.

The chain uses TRBV30 and TRBJ2-3; 14 positions agree with TRBD2. V lost 0 bases and J lost 5; bases outside the gene matches: 7. Germline lookup yields CDR1 GTSNPN and CDR2 SVGIG (reference sequence). The CDR3 extends over 17 amino acids. CDR3 bases: TGTGCCTGGAGTGTGACAAGACTAGCGGGGGGGCGAGATACGCAGTATTTT. Translating gives CAWSVTRLAGGRDTQYF.

The V gene is TRBV6-1, the J gene TRBJ1-1; D uncertain. Trimming removed 6 bases at V and 6 bases at J, with 17 bases between. The length of the CDR3 is 14 residues. CDR1 is MNHNS, CDR2 SASEGT, per germline. CDR3 loop: CASRARPPRSEAFF. The CDR3 nucleotides read TGTGCCAGCAGAGCCAGACCCCCAAGGTCTGAAGCTTTCTTT.

V is TRBV28 and J is TRBJ1-2, with 8 positions matching TRBD1. J was trimmed by 5 bases and V by 8 bases; bases with no gene match: 10. This CDR3 has 14 residues. Per germline, CDR1 MDHEN and CDR2 SYDVKM. The DNA for the CDR3 is TGTGCCAGCGGTCGGGACAGGTTGATTTATGGCTACACCTTC. It encodes CASGRDRLIYGYTF.

This clone was found many times. This sequence joins TRBV18 and TRBJ2-1, with D unclear. The V end was cut by 2 bases, the J end by 2 bases, with 7 bases between. The CDR3 sequence is 14 residues long. The germline V gene has CDR1 KGHSH and CDR2 LQKENI. Here the CDR3 DNA reads TGTGCCAGCTCACCAGGGTCCCCCTACAATGAGCAGTTCTTC. Protein product: CASSPGSPYNEQFF.

Of note for this clone: This CDR3 is also generated by other DNA sequences in the sample. The chain is built from TRBV20-1 and TRBJ1-4, with no clear D. The V end lost 5 bases, the J end lost 7 bases, and 11 bases lay between the germline ends. The germline gives CDR1 DFQATT, CDR2 SNEGSKA (reference sequence). The CDR3 consists of 12 residues. The CDR3 here is CSAEGKSEKLFF. The CDR3 DNA reads TGCAGTGCTGAGGGTAAGAGTGAAAAACTGTTTTTT.

The chain joins TRBV5-1 to TRBJ2-7; tentatively, D is TRBD1 (6 bases). The ends were cut back, 5 bases at V and 0 bases at J, with 15 bases in the middle. The CDR3 has 15 residues. From germline, CDR1 is SGHRS and CDR2 YFSETQ. This chain's CDR3 is CASRHRDTSSYEQYF. The CDR3 nucleotides read TGCGCCAGCAGACATCGGGACACAAGCTCCTACGAGCAGTACTTC.

This clone has a count of ten or more. The chain links TRBV7-6 to TRBJ1-1, with D uncertain. The CDR3 runs 12 residues. V lost 6 bases and J 2 bases, leaving 7 bases between the germline ends. Germline V lookup: CDR1 SGHVS, CDR2 FNYEAQ. The CDR3 DNA reads as TGTGCCAGCAGGGGCAGTAACACTGAAGCTTTCTTT. Its protein is CASRGSNTEAFF.

In its sample, this clone was seen a few times. The CDR3 end shows no conserved phenylalanine or tryptophan, and so a read error is likely. V is TRBV27 and J is TRBJ2-3; 7 bases map to TRBD2. Germline CDR1 reads MNHEY; CDR2 reads SMNVEV (reference sequence). The CDR3 covers 14 residues. The CDR3 protein is CDSIGSGARDTQYL. In nucleotides, the CDR3 is TGTGACAGCATCGGGAGCGGGGCCCGAGATACGCAGTATCTT.

This chain uses TRBV7-2 with TRBJ1-1; perhaps TRBD1 as D (5 bases). The V gene's germline CDR1 is SGHTA and CDR2 FQGNSA. The CDR3 covers 13 residues. Trimming removed 5 bases from V and 1 base from J, with 8 bases in between. The CDR3 DNA sequence: TGTGCCAGCAGCCGGACAACGAACACTGAAGCTTTCTTT. Translation gives CASSRTTNTEAFF.

This clone was observed at least ten times. The DNA of the CDR3 is TGTGCCAGCAGCTTGACTAGCGGGAGGGCGTATGAGCAGTTCTTC. Translated, it gives CASSLTSGRAYEQFF. J is TRBJ2-1 and V is TRBV5-8; 13 bases are shared with TRBD2. The ends lost 1 base at V and 8 bases at J; junction bases unmatched: 3. The CDR3 loop spans 15 amino acids. The germline V gene encodes CDR1 SGHTS and CDR2 YDEGEE. The full variable domain, with the rest looked up from reference TRBV5-8 and TRBJ2-1, is EAGVTQSPTHLIKTRGQQATLRCSPISGHTSVYWYQQALGLGLQFLLWYDEGEERNRGNFPPRFSGRQFPNYSSELNVNALELEDSALYLCASSLTSGRAYEQFFGPGTRLTVL.

This clone occurred a few times. Germline is not matched at one junction end, which may reflect a read error. The V gene is TRBV28, the J gene TRBJ2-1; 9 positions agree with TRBD1. Per the germline V gene, CDR1 is MDHEN and CDR2 is SYDVKM. This CDR3 is built from 15 residues. The CDR3 is CVSRPSGTGYNEQFF. CDR3 DNA: TGTGTCAGCAGACCCTCCGGGACAGGGTACAATGAGCAGTTCTTC.

By proportion, this clone is medium-sized. The J gene is TRBJ2-7, the V gene TRBV6-1; 9 nucleotides agree with TRBD2. Per the germline V gene, CDR1 is MNHNS and CDR2 is SASEGT. This CDR3 contains 14 residues. The ends lost 7 bases at V and 6 bases at J; junction bases unmatched: 10. The CDR3 here is CASTGTSIGSEQYF. DNA of the CDR3: TGTGCCAGCACCGGGACTAGCATCGGATCCGAGCAGTACTTC.

A remark on this clone: A junction boundary mismatches the germline segment, possibly from a read error. The chain carries TRBV6-1 and TRBJ2-2; a possible D gene is TRBD2 (5 bases). This CDR3 is built from 16 residues. Germline loops: CDR1 MNHNS, CDR2 SASEGT. CDR3 sequence reads: CASSVIGGGNTGELFF. CDR3 in DNA: TGTGCCAGCAGTGTAATAGGTGGCGGAAACACCGGGGAGCTGTTCTTT.

Regarding this clone: Other nucleotide sequences in the sample specify the same CDR3. V is TRBV27 and J is TRBJ1-2, with D hard to call. The V and J ends lost 7 bases and 5 bases respectively, with 20 bases between them. Germline CDR1 reads MNHEY; CDR2 reads SMNVEV (reference sequence). This CDR3 region has 15 residues. CDR3 DNA: TGTGCCAGCATTCCCCCCGGTACACCAGAGTATGGCTACACCTTC. This encodes CASIPPGTPEYGYTF.

The genes are TRBV11-1 and TRBJ2-1; weak D call: TRBD2 (6 bases). This CDR3 region has 16 residues. Trimming took 2 bases from V and 1 from J, leaving 12 bases between them. Germline CDR1 reads SGHAT; CDR2 reads FQDESV (reference sequence). DNA of the CDR3: TGTGCCAGCAGCTTAATACGGGGGAGTTCCTACAATGAGCAGTTCTTC. Amino acid sequence: CASSLIRGSSYNEQFF.

This clone was seen only a few times. The chain combines TRBV6-2 or TRBV6-3 with TRBJ1-1, with D unclear. The CDR3 sequence is 14 residues long. CDR1 is MNHEY, CDR2 SVGEGT, per germline. The V end was cut by 7 bases, the J end by 11 bases, with 23 bases between. The CDR3 nucleotides are TGTGCCAGCAAACCCCTCCTGGACGGGGAGTTCGCTTTCTTT. Its translation: CASKPLLDGEFAFF.

The rearrangement joins TRBV9 to TRBJ1-4; TRBD1 matches at 7 bases. This CDR3 is built from 15 residues. The ends lost 4 bases at V and 7 bases at J; junction bases unmatched: 10. Germline CDR1 and CDR2: SGDLS and YYNGEE. The CDR3: CASSIGGREGEKLFF. In nucleotides, the CDR3 is TGTGCCAGCAGCATAGGGGGCAGGGAAGGTGAAAAACTGTTTTTT.

V is TRBV11-2 and J is TRBJ1-2; TRBD1 might be the D (5 bases). CDR1 is SGHAT and CDR2 is FQNNGV in the germline V gene. V was clipped by 1 base and J by 12 bases, with 15 bases between them. This CDR3 is 13 amino acids long. CDR3: CASSLVGGTPHTF. In DNA form, the CDR3 reads TGTGCCAGCAGCTTAGTCGGAGGGACCCCCCACACCTTC.

V is TRBV20-1 and J is TRBJ1-5, with D possibly being TRBD1 (6 bases). CDR3 length: 16 residues. Germline loops: CDR1 DFQATT, CDR2 SNEGSKA (reference sequence). Trimming removed 3 bases at V and 0 bases at J, with 15 bases between. The chain's CDR3 is CSASVPGVISNQPQHF. The CDR3 nucleotides read TGCAGTGCTAGCGTCCCAGGGGTAATTAGCAATCAGCCCCAGCATTTT.

In its sample, this clone ranks as medium-sized. The genes are TRBV20-1 and TRBJ2-7; 7 positions agree with TRBD2. The CDR3 contains 17 residues. The germline V gene encodes CDR1 DFQATT and CDR2 SNEGSKA (reference sequence). V was pared by 0 bases and J by 0 bases, with 11 bases of the junction left unmatched. CDR3 nucleotide sequence: TGCAGTGCTAGAGACCCCCTTAGCGGGCTAAGCTCCTACGAGCAGTACTTC. Its protein product is CSARDPLSGLSSYEQYF.

This chain joins TRBV6-1 and TRBJ2-7; 7 nucleotides agree with TRBD2. CDR1 is MNHNS, CDR2 SASEGT, per germline. This CDR3 has 11 amino acids. V gave up 6 bases and J gave up 7 bases; unmatched junction bases: 3. The CDR3 sequence: CASSKAGEQYF. For the CDR3, the DNA is TGTGCCAGCAGCAAAGCGGGGGAGCAGTACTTC.

This clone showed up just a few times. This chain connects TRBV6-4 to TRBJ2-1, with D possibly TRBD2 on 5 matching bases. This CDR3 spans 15 amino acids. CDR1 and CDR2 from the germline V gene are MRHNA and SNTAGT. With 0 bases removed from V and 4 bases from J, the gap between germline ends came to 10 bases. The CDR3 loop reads CASSDSRETYNEQFF. DNA of the CDR3: TGTGCCAGCAGTGACTCACGGGAAACATACAATGAGCAGTTCTTC.

This clone was counted at least ten times. The V and J genes are TRBV29-1 and TRBJ2-7, with a weak D call TRBD2 (6 bases). The CDR3 is 14 amino acids. Germline CDR1 is SQVTM and CDR2 is ANQGSEA. Trimming shortened V by 4 bases and J by 3 bases, and 16 bases separated the two germline ends. The CDR3 spells CSVGRAGSIYEQYF. The CDR3 coding sequence is TGCAGCGTTGGGAGGGCAGGGTCAATCTACGAGCAGTACTTC.

At least ten counts were recorded for this clone. The V gene is TRBV27, the J gene TRBJ1-4, with D tentatively TRBD1 (5 bases). V was pared by 8 bases and J by 8 bases, with 18 bases between. This CDR3 has 14 amino acids. Germline assignment: CDR1 MNHEY and CDR2 SMNVEV (reference sequence). CDR3 sequence: CASARDLEEEKLFF. The CDR3 bases are TGTGCCAGCGCCCGGGACCTAGAGGAGGAAAAACTGTTTTTT.

The chain is built from TRBV6-5 and TRBJ2-1, with 8 bases identical to TRBD2. Germline V CDR1 and CDR2: MNHEY, SVGAGI. The junction had 13 bases not matched to a gene; V was cut back by 2 bases and J by 10 bases. The CDR3 has 16 residues. CDR3 region: CASSYRSQRERREQFF. The CDR3 coding sequence is TGTGCCAGCAGTTACCGAAGTCAGCGGGAGCGGCGCGAGCAGTTCTTC.

This sequence joins TRBV11-2 and TRBJ2-1; 9 bases line up with TRBD2. This CDR3 has 16 residues. V trimming: 1 base; J trimming: 5 bases; junction bases outside the gene matches: 6. Germline V gene lookup returns CDR1 SGHAT and CDR2 FQNNGV. The CDR3 DNA sequence: TGTGCCAGCAGCTTAGTAGGGACTAGCAGAGACAATGAGCAGTTCTTC. As protein: CASSLVGTSRDNEQFF.

This clone ranks as medium-sized (0.01 to 0.1%). The chain employs TRBV28 and TRBJ1-4, with D hard to call. In germline, CDR1 is MDHEN, CDR2 SYDVKM. This CDR3 has 15 residues. With 6 bases removed from V and 3 bases from J, the gap between germline ends came to 14 bases. The CDR3 here is CASSHLTNPNEKLFF. CDR3 nucleotide sequence: TGTGCCAGCAGCCACCTGACAAATCCTAATGAAAAACTGTTTTTT.

V and J are TRBV7-2 and TRBJ1-6, with 9 bases lining up with TRBD1. In germline, CDR1 is SGHTA, CDR2 FQGNSA. This CDR3 has 14 residues. With V trimmed by 10 bases and J by 10 bases, 11 bases remained unmatched. The CDR3 sequence: CATGTDRGYSPLHF. DNA for the CDR3: TGTGCCACCGGAACCGACAGGGGGTACTCACCCCTCCACTTT.

V and J are TRBV5-1 and TRBJ2-1; TRBD2 agrees at 8 bases. The germline V gene encodes CDR1 SGHRS and CDR2 YFSETQ. This CDR3 has 18 residues. Trimming took 0 bases from V and 9 from J; bases not matched to a gene: 17. CDR3: CASSLAPGTSGSMSEQFF. In DNA form, the CDR3 reads TGCGCCAGCAGCTTGGCCCCCGGGACTAGTGGGAGTATGAGTGAGCAGTTCTTC.